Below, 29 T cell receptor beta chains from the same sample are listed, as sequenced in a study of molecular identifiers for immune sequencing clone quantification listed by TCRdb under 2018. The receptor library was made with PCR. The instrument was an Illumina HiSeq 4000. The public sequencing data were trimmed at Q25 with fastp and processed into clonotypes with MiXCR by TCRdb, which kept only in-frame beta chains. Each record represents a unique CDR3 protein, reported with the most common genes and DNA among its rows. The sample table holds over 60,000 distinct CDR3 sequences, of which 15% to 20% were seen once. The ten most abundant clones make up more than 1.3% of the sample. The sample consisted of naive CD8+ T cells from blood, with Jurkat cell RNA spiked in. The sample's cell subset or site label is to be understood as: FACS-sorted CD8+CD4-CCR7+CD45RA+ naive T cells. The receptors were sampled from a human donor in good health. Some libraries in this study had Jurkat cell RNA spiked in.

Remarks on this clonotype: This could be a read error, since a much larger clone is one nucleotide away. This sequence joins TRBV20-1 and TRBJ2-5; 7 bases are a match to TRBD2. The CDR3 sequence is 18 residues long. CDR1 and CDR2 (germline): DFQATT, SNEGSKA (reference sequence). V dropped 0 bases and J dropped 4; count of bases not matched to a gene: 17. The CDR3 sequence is CSARDLGGPSSQGETQYF. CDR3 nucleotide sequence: TGCAGTGCTAGAGATTTGGGAGGGCCTTCGTCTCAAGGAGAGACCCAGTACTTC.

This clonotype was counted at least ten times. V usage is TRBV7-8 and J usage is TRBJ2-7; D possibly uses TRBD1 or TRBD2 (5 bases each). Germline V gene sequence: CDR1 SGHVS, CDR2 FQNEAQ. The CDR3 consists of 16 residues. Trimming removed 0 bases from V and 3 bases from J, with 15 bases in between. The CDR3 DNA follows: TGTGCCAGCAGCTTAGCGATGGTAGGGACCCACTACGAGCAGTACTTC. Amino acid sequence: CASSLAMVGTHYEQYF.

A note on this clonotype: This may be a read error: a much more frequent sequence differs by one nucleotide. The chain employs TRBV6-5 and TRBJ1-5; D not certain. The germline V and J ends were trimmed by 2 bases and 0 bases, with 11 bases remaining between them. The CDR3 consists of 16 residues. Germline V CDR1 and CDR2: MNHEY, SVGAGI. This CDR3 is CASSYSTFNSNQPQHF. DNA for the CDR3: TGTGCCAGCAGTTACAGCACGTTCAATAGCAATCAGCCCCAGCATTTT.

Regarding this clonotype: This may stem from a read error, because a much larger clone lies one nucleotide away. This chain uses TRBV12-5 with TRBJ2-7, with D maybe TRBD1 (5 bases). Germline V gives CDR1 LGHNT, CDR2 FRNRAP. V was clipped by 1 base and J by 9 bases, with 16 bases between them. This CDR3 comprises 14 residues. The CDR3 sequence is CASGLEGSGAGQYF. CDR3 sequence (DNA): TGTGCTAGTGGTTTGGAGGGGTCTGGTGCCGGGCAGTACTTC.

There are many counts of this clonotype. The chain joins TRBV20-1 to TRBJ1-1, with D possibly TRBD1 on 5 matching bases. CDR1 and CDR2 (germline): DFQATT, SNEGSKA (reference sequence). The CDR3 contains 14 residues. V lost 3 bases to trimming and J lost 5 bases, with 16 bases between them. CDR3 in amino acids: CSASGTFHATEAFF. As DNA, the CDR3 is TGCAGTGCTAGTGGGACGTTTCACGCTACTGAAGCTTTCTTT.

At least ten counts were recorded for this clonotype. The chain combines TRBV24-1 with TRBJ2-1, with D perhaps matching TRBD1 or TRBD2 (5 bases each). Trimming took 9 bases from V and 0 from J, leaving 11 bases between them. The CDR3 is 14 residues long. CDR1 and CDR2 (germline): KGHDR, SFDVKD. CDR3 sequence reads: CATGGRNSYNEQFF. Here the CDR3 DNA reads TGTGCCACCGGGGGACGTAACTCCTACAATGAGCAGTTCTTC.

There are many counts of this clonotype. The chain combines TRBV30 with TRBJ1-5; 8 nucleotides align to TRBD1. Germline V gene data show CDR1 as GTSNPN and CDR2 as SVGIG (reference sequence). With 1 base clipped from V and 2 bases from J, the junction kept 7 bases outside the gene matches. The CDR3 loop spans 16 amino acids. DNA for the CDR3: TGTGCCTGGAGTGAAGAACAGGGGGTTGGCAATCAGCCCCAGCATTTT. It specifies CAWSEEQGVGNQPQHF.

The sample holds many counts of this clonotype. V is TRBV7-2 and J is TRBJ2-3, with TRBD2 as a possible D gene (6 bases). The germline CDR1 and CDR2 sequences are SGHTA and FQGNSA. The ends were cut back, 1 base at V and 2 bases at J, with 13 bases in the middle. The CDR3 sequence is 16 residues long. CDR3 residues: CASSLVGGALTDTQYF. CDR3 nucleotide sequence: TGTGCCAGCAGCTTAGTTGGCGGGGCCCTCACAGATACGCAGTATTTT.

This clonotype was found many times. The CDR3 here is CASSPGTPSSYEQYF. In DNA form, the CDR3 reads TGTGCCAGTAGTCCCGGGACTCCGAGCTCCTACGAGCAGTACTTC. The rearrangement joins TRBV19 to TRBJ2-7; D might be TRBD2 (6 bases). The germline V and J ends were trimmed by 5 bases and 0 bases, with 14 bases remaining between them. Germline values: CDR1 LNHDA, CDR2 SQIVND (reference sequence). The CDR3 length is 15 residues.

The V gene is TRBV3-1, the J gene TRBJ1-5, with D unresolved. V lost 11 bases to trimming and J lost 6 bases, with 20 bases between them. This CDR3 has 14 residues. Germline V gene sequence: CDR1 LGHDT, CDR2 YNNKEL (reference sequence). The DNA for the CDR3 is TGTGCCGGCGGCCGACAAGGGCCAGGTCAGCCCCAGCATTTT. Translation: CAGGRQGPGQPQHF. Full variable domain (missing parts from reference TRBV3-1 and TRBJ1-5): DTAVSQTPKYLVTQMGNDKSIKCEQNLGHDTMYWYKQDSKKFLKIMFSYNNKELIINETVPNRFSPKSPDKAHLNLHINSLELGDSAVYFCAGGRQGPGQPQHFGDGTRLSIL.

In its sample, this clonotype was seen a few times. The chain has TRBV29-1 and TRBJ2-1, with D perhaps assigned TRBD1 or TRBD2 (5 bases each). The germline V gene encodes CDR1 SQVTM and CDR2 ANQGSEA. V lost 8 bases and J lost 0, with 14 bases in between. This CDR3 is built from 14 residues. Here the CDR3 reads CSFRDPDSYNEQFF. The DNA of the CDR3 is TGCAGCTTCCGGGACCCAGACTCCTACAATGAGCAGTTCTTC.

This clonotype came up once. CDR3 sequence: CATSAATTSYNEQFF. The CDR3, as DNA: TGTGCCACCAGTGCGGCAACCACCTCCTACAATGAGCAGTTCTTC. The V gene is TRBV24-1, the J gene TRBJ2-1, with D unresolved. V was clipped by 5 bases and J by 0 bases, with 10 bases between them. Germline-derived CDR1 and CDR2 are KGHDR and SFDVKD. The CDR3 runs to 15 residues.

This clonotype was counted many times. The CDR3 sequence: CASSQGRQVSDTQYF. The CDR3 coding sequence is TGCGCCAGCAGCCAAGGCCGACAGGTCTCAGATACGCAGTATTTT. The chain is built from TRBV4-1 and TRBJ2-3, with a possible D match to TRBD1 (6 bases). Per germline, CDR1 MGHRA and CDR2 YSYEKL. The V end lost 1 base, the J end lost 4 bases, and 12 bases lay between the germline ends. This CDR3 is 15 amino acids long.

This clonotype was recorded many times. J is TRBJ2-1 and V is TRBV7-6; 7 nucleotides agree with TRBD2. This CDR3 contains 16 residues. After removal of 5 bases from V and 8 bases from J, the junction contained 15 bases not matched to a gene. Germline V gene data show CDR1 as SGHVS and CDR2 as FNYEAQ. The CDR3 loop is CASSHLGGRAGDEQFF. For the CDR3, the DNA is TGTGCCAGCAGCCATTTGGGAGGGAGGGCCGGGGATGAGCAGTTCTTC.

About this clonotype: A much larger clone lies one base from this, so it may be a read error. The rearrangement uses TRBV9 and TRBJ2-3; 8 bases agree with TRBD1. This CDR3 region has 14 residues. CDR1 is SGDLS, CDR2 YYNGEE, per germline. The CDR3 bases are TGTGTCAGCACCGTCGGGCAGGGGGCTTTTACGCAGTATTTT. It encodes CVSTVGQGAFTQYF.

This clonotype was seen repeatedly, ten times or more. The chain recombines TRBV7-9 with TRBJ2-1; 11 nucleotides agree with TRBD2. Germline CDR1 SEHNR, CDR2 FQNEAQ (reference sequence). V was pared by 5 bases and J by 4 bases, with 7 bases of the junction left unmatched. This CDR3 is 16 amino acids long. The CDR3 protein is CASSQSGTSGYNEQFF. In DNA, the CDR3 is TGTGCCAGCAGCCAATCCGGGACTAGCGGATACAATGAGCAGTTCTTC. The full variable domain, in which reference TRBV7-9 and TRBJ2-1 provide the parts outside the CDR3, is DTGVSQNPRHKITKRGQNVTFRCDPISEHNRLYWYRQTLGQGPEFLTYFQNEAQLEKSRLLSDRFSAERPKGSFSTLEIQRTEQGDSAMYLCASSQSGTSGYNEQFFGPGTRLTVL.

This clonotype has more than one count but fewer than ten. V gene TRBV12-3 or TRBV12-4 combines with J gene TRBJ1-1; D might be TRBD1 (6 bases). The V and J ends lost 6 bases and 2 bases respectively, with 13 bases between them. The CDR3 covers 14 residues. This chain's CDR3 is CASRSGEENTEAFF. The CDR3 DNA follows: TGTGCCAGCAGGTCAGGGGAAGAAAACACTGAAGCTTTCTTT.

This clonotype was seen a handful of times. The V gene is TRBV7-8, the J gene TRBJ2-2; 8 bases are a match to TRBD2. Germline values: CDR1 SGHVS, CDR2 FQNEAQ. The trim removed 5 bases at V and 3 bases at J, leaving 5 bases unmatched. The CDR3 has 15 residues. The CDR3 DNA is TGTGCCAGCAGCCGACTAGCGATTGACACCGGGGAGCTGTTTTTT. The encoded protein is CASSRLAIDTGELFF.

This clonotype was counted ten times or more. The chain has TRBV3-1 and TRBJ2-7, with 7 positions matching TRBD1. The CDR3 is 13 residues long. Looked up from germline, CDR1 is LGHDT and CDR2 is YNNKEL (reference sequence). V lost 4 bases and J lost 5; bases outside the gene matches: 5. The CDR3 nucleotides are TGTGCCAGCAGCCCAAGAGGGACAGACGAGCAGTACTTC. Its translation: CASSPRGTDEQYF.

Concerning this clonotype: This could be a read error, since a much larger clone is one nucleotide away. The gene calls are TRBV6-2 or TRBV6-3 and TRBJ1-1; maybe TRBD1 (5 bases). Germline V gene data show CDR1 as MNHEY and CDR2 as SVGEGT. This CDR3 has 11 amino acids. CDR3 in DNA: TGTGTCAGCAGTTGGGGCGCTGAAGCTTTCTTT. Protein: CVSSWGAEAFF.

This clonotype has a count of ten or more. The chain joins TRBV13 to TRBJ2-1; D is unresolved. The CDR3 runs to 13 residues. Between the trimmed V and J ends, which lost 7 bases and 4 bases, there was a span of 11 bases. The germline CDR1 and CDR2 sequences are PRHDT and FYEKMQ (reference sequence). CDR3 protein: CASTSTSYNEQFF. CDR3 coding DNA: TGTGCCAGCACCTCAACAAGTTACAATGAGCAGTTCTTC.

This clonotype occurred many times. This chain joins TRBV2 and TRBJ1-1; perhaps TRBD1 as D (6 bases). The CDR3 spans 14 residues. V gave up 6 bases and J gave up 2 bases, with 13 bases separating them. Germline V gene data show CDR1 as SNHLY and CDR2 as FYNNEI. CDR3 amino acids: CASRRQQGNTEAFF. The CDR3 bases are TGTGCCAGCAGGCGACAACAGGGAAACACTGAAGCTTTCTTT.

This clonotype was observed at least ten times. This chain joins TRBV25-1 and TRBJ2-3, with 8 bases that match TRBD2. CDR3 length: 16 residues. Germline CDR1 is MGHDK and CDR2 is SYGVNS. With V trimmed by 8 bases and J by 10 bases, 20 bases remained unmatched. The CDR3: CASGGREEPARGAQYF. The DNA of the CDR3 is TGTGCCAGCGGGGGGCGGGAGGAACCCGCTCGAGGAGCGCAGTATTTT.

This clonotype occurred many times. For the CDR3, the DNA is TGTGCCAGCAGCTCGGAACCGGGACTAGCAACCGAGCAGTACTTC. As protein: CASSSEPGLATEQYF. The J gene is TRBJ2-7, the V gene TRBV7-3; 9 positions match TRBD2. The CDR3 spans 15 residues. Per germline, CDR1 SGHTA and CDR2 FQGTGA. Trimming at V came to 4 bases and at J to 6 bases, leaving 10 bases not matched to a gene.

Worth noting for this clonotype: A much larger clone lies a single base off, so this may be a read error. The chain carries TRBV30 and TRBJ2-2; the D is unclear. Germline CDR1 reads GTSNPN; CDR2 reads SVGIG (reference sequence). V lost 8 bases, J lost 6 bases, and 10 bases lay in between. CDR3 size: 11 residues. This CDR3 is CARRHSGELFF. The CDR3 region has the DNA TGTGCCCGAAGGCATTCCGGGGAGCTGTTTTTT. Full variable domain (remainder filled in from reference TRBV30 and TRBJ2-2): SQTIHQWPATLVQPVGSPLSLECTVEGTSNPNLYWYRQAAGRGLQLLFYSVGIGQISSEVPQNLSASRPQDRQFILSSKKLLLSDSGFYLCARRHSGELFFGEGSRLTVL.

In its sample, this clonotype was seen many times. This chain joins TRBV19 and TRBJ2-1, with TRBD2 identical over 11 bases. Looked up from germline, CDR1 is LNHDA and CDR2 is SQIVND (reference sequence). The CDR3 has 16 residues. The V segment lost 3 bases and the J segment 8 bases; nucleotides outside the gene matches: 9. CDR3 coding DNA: TGTGCCAGTAGTATCTCCTTTAGCGGGAGGGCCTATGAGCAGTTCTTC. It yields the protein CASSISFSGRAYEQFF.

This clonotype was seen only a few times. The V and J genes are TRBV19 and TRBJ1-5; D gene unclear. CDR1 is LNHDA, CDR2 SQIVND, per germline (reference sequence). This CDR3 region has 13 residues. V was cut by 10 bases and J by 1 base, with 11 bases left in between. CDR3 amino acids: CANGRESNQPQHF. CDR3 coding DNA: TGTGCCAACGGTCGGGAAAGCAATCAGCCCCAGCATTTT.

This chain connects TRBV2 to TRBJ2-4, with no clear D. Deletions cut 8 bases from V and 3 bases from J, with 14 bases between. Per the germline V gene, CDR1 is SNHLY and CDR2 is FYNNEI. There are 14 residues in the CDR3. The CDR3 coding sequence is TGTGCCAGCGGATTAATGGTGGGCAAAAACATTCAGTACTTC. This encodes CASGLMVGKNIQYF.

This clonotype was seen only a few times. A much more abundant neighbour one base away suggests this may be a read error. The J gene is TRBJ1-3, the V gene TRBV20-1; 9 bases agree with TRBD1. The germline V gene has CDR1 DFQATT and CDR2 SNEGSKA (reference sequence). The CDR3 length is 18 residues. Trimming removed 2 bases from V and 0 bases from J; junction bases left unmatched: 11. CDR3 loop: CSARWDRANTSSGNTIYF. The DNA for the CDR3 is TGCAGTGCTAGATGGGACAGGGCTAACACTTCCTCTGGAAACACCATATATTTT.